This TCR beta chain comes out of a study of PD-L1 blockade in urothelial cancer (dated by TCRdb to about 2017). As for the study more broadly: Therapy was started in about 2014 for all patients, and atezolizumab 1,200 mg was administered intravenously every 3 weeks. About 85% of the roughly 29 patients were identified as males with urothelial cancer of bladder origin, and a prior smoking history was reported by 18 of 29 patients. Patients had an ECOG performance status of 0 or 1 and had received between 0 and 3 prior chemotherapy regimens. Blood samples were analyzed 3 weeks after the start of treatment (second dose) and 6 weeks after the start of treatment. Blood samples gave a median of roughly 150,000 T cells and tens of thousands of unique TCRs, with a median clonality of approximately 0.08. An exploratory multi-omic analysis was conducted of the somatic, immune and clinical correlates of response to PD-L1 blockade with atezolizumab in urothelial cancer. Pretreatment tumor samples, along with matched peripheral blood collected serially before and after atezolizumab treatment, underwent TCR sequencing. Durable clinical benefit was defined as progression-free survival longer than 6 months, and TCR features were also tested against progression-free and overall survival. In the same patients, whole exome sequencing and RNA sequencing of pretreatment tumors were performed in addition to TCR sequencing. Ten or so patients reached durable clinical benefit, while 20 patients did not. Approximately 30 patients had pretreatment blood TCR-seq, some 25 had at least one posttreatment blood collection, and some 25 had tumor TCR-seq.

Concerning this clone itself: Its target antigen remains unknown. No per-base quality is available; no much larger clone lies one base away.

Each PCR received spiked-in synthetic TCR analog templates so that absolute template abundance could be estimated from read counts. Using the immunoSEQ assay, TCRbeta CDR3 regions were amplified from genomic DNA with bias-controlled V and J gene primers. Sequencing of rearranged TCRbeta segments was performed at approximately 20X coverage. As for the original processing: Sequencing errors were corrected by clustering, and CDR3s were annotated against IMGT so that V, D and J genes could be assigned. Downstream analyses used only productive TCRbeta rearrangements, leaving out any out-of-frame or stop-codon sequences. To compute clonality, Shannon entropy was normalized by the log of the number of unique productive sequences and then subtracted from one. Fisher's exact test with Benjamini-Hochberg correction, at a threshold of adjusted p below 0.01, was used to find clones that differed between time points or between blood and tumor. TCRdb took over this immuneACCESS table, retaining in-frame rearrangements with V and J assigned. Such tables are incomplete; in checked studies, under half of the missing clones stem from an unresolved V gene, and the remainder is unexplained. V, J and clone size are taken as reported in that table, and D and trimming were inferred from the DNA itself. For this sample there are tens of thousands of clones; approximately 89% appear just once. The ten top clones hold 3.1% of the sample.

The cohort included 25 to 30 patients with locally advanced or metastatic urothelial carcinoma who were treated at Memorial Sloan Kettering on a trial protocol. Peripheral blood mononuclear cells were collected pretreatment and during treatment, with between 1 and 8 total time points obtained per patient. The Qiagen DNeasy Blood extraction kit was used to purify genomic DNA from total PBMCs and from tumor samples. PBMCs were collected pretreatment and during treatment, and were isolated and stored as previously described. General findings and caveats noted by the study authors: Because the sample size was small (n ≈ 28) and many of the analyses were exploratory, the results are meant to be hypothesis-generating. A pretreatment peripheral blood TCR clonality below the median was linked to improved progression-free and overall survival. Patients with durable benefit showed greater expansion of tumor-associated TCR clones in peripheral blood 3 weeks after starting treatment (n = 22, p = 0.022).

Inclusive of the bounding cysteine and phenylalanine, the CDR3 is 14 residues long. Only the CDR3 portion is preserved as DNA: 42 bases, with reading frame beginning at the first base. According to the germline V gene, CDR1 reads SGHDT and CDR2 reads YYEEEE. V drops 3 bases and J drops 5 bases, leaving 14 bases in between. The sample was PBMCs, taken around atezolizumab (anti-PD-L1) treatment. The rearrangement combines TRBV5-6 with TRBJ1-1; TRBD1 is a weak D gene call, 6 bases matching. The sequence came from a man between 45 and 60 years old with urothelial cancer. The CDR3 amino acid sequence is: CASSSRWGLTEAFF. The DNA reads TGTGCCAGCAGCTCCCGCTGGGGGCTTACTGAAGCTTTCTTT.